This TCR beta chain emerged from a study of regulatory T cells in long-lasting Graves disease. Notes on the study in general: Only a small sample size was used, which may have cut accuracy. TCR diversity was lower in persistent Graves' patients (versus newly diagnosed ones).

V lost 5 bases to trimming and J lost 2 bases, with 25 bases between them. CDR3 length equals 19 residues. CDR1 and CDR2 from the germline V gene are DFQATT and SNEGSKA (reference sequence). To make TCR beta libraries, researchers used iRepertoire HTBI primers and Arm-PCR of CDR3 regions. One entry per CDR3 protein, called by TCRdb with MiXCR from the multiplex PCR reads. The sample has about half a million distinct CDR3 sequences, around a fifth seen once. The time point is: persistent/refractory GD, antithyroid drugs over 5 years with positive TRAb. The TCR library used RNA extracted from PBMCs. This clonotype was observed a few times. Its antigen is as yet unknown.

The chain uses TRBV20-1 and TRBJ1-6, with D uncertain. Sample: peripheral blood mononuclear cells (PBMCs), taken when the disease was refractory, from a patient treated with antithyroid drugs. The clonotype originates from a female donor with Graves disease. The CDR3 spells CSAYYTRFQLETYNSPLHF. CDR3 DNA sequence: TGCAGTGCTTATTACACAAGGTTTCAACTTGAAACCTATAATTCACCCCTCCACTTT.